This TCR beta chain was identified in a study of PD-1 blockade in classical Hodgkin lymphoma. Sequencing was performed with immunoSEQ multiplex PCR; in TCRdb, only in-frame clones are kept and a portion is missing. Here the sample spans over 85,000 clones, roughly 80% being singletons. Patients all relapsed after autologous stem cell transplantation, and there was variation in brentuximab vedotin exposure. The source was peripheral blood mononuclear cells (PBMCs), collected before the second cycle of nivolumab. This clonotype was sampled from a human donor with classical Hodgkin lymphoma.

The CDR3 region has the DNA TGTGCCAGCAGTCCCGATCGACAGGCCATGGGGACCCAGTACTTC. Its protein product is CASSPDRQAMGTQYF. The rearrangement joins TRBV6-5 to TRBJ2-5, with TRBD1 as a possible D gene (6 bases). Trimming left V 5 bases short and J 7 bases short, with 20 bases between. This CDR3 has 15 amino acids. Per the germline V gene, CDR1 is MNHEY and CDR2 is SVGAGI.